Presented here are 21 T cell receptor beta chains from one specimen sequenced in a study of blood T cell repertoires in COVID-19. TCRdb keeps only in-frame clones here, not all; method: immunoSEQ multiplex PCR. The sample gives roughly 150,000 clones, 78% of which show up once; about 15% is in the top ten. What was sequenced was peripheral blood. Source of these receptors: a woman older than 75 with acute or convalescent COVID-19.

This chain uses TRBV27 with TRBJ1-1; unclear D gene. Trimming pared 7 bases from V and 0 bases from J, leaving 9 bases between. Germline loops: CDR1 MNHEY, CDR2 SMNVEV (reference sequence). This CDR3 region has 13 residues. CDR3 region: CASNSRVNTEAFF. CDR3 DNA sequence: TGTGCCAGCAACTCTCGGGTGAACACTGAAGCTTTCTTT.

The chain carries TRBV27 and TRBJ2-2; the match to TRBD1 covers 7 bases. V dropped 5 bases and J dropped 5; count of bases not matched to a gene: 8. There are 15 residues in the CDR3. Germline V gene sequence: CDR1 MNHEY, CDR2 SMNVEV (reference sequence). CDR3 loop: CASSMTGMRTGELFF. The CDR3 region has the DNA TGTGCCAGCAGTATGACAGGGATGAGGACCGGGGAGCTGTTTTTT.

A few counts support this clone. The CDR3 coding sequence is TGTGCCAGCAGCTTACGAGAACAGGGGTTCGGGGAGCTGTTTTTT. Residues: CASSLREQGFGELFF. The rearrangement links TRBV5-5 to TRBJ2-2; 7 bases are a match to TRBD1. V lost 2 bases and J lost 7; bases outside the gene matches: 8. Germline assignment: CDR1 SGHKS and CDR2 YYEKEE (reference sequence). This CDR3 has 15 residues.

The rearrangement joins TRBV6-5 to TRBJ1-2; perhaps TRBD1 as D (6 bases). The CDR3 spans 15 residues. Germline lookup yields CDR1 MNHEY and CDR2 SVGAGI. Trimming shortened V by 5 bases and J by 4 bases, and 17 bases separated the two germline ends. The CDR3 is CASSRGGGPGYGYTF. The CDR3 DNA reads TGTGCCAGCAGTAGGGGCGGGGGGCCTGGCTATGGCTACACCTTC.

The V gene is TRBV3-1 (or the pseudogene TRBV3-2), the J gene TRBJ1-1; 7 bases are shared with TRBD1. V lost 5 bases and J lost 7; bases outside the gene matches: 13. CDR1 LGHDT and CDR2 YNNKEL come from the germline V gene (reference sequence). The CDR3 extends over 15 amino acids. The CDR3 loop is CASSATGIGSYEAFF. The DNA of the CDR3 is TGTGCCAGCAGCGCGACAGGGATTGGGTCATATGAAGCTTTCTTT.

The CDR3 is CASRPIAGGRHNEQFF. The CDR3 region has the DNA TGTGCCAGCAGGCCTATAGCGGGGGGCAGGCACAATGAGCAGTTCTTC. V is TRBV6-6 and J is TRBJ2-1; 10 positions agree with TRBD2. CDR3 length: 16 amino acids. CDR1 and CDR2 (germline): MNHNY, SVGAGI (reference sequence). The J segment lost 5 bases and the V segment lost 6 bases, leaving 10 bases of the junction unmatched.

The rearrangement links TRBV24-1 to TRBJ2-3; TRBD2 aligns across 14 bases. The V and J ends lost 4 bases and 5 bases, in that order; junction bases with no gene match: 7. This CDR3 comprises 17 residues. Germline V lookup: CDR1 KGHDR, CDR2 SFDVKD. In nucleotides, the CDR3 is TGTGCCACCAGTGACCCCGGGACTAGCGGGAGTATAGATACGCAGTATTTT. Encoded protein: CATSDPGTSGSIDTQYF.

The V call is TRBV27, the J call TRBJ1-2; D possibly corresponds to TRBD1 (5 bases). The V and J ends lost 5 bases and 7 bases respectively, with 14 bases between them. Looked up from germline, CDR1 is MNHEY and CDR2 is SMNVEV (reference sequence). The CDR3 contains 13 residues. CDR3 sequence: CASSTRGSGGYTF. The CDR3, as DNA: TGTGCCAGCAGTACTCGGGGGTCGGGTGGCTACACCTTC.

CDR3 sequence reads: CASSLAQTTGGEGNGYTF. DNA of the CDR3: TGTGCCAGCAGCTTAGCGCAGACTACAGGGGGAGAGGGGAATGGCTACACCTTC. J is TRBJ1-2 and V is TRBV7-2; 8 bases line up with TRBD1. V lost 0 bases to trimming and J lost 6 bases; unmatched junction nucleotides: 15. The CDR3 has 18 residues. CDR1 and CDR2 (germline): SGHTA, FQGNSA.

With respect to this clone: Different DNA sequences within this sample yield the same CDR3. This rearrangement joins TRBV5-1 to TRBJ1-1; a weak D match, TRBD1 (5 bases). Looked up from germline, CDR1 is SGHRS and CDR2 is YFSETQ. This CDR3 comprises 14 residues. V was cut by 0 bases and J by 1 base, with 7 bases left in between. The CDR3 spells CASSLVGGNTEAFF. The CDR3 DNA reads as TGCGCCAGCAGCTTGGTCGGGGGGAACACTGAAGCTTTCTTT.

V gene TRBV19 combines with J gene TRBJ1-1; 10 positions agree with TRBD1. Germline V gives CDR1 LNHDA, CDR2 SQIVND (reference sequence). The junction had 14 bases not matched to a gene; V was cut back by 5 bases and J by 2 bases. CDR3 size: 18 residues. CDR3 in amino acids: CASSQLLGTGAPNTEAFF. CDR3 sequence (DNA): TGTGCCAGTAGTCAATTGCTCGGGACAGGGGCCCCTAACACTGAAGCTTTCTTT. The whole variable domain, filled in from reference TRBV19 and TRBJ1-1, reads DGGITQSPKYLFRKEGQNVTLSCEQNLNHDAMYWYRQDPGQGLRLIYYSQIVNDFQKGDIAEGYSVSREKKESFPLTVTSAQKNPTAFYLCASSQLLGTGAPNTEAFFGQGTRLTVV.

This chain links TRBV3-1 (or the pseudogene TRBV3-2) with TRBJ1-2; TRBD1 aligns across 9 bases. This CDR3 spans 14 amino acids. After removal of 1 base from V and 4 bases from J, the junction contained 1 base not matched to a gene. Germline CDR1 and CDR2: LGHDT and YNNKEL (reference sequence). The CDR3 is CASSQGDRAYGYTF. The CDR3, as DNA: TGTGCCAGCAGCCAAGGGGACAGGGCCTATGGCTACACCTTC.

This chain joins TRBV2 and TRBJ2-1, with D tentatively TRBD1 (5 bases). The V gene's germline CDR1 is SNHLY and CDR2 FYNNEI. This CDR3 has 14 amino acids. Trimming took 7 bases from V and 0 from J, leaving 10 bases between them. CDR3 in amino acids: CASKGSSSYNEQFF. As DNA, the CDR3 is TGTGCCAGCAAGGGGTCTAGCTCCTACAATGAGCAGTTCTTC.

V is TRBV29-1 and J is TRBJ1-2; the D gene is possibly TRBD1 (6 bases). This CDR3 is built from 13 residues. From germline, CDR1 is SQVTM and CDR2 ANQGSEA. Trimming took off 7 bases at V and 0 bases at J, with 12 bases between the two ends. The CDR3 sequence: CSAWDTANYGYTF. In DNA, the CDR3 is TGCAGCGCGTGGGACACCGCTAACTATGGCTACACCTTC.

This chain joins TRBV19 and TRBJ2-5; 10 bases agree with TRBD1. CDR3 length: 14 amino acids. With 4 bases clipped from V and 5 bases from J, the junction kept 4 bases outside the gene matches. CDR1 is LNHDA, CDR2 SQIVND, per germline (reference sequence). The CDR3 DNA reads TGTGCCAGTAGTACCGGACAGGGGGGGGAGACCCAGTACTTC. This translates into CASSTGQGGETQYF.

The CDR3 protein is CASSLWRGQGRPVDEKLFF. The CDR3 nucleotides are TGTGCCAGCAGCTTATGGAGGGGACAGGGGAGACCTGTGGATGAAAAACTGTTTTTT. V and J are TRBV7-9 and TRBJ1-4, with TRBD1 matching 10 bases. The germline V gene encodes CDR1 SEHNR and CDR2 FQNEAQ (reference sequence). The CDR3 is 19 amino acids. Trimming took 2 bases from V and 6 from J; bases not matched to a gene: 15.

This sequence joins TRBV7-2 and TRBJ1-1, with D possibly TRBD1 on 5 matching bases. The CDR3 has 14 amino acids. Looked up from germline, CDR1 is SGHTA and CDR2 is FQGNSA. The V end lost 5 bases, the J end lost 1 base, and 11 bases lay between the germline ends. CDR3 sequence reads: CASSIHQGNTEAFF. Written as DNA, the CDR3 is TGTGCCAGCAGCATACATCAGGGGAACACTGAAGCTTTCTTT.

The chain combines TRBV5-6 with TRBJ1-6; no firm D call. V lost 4 bases and J lost 3, with 14 bases in between. This CDR3 has 16 amino acids. Germline V CDR1 and CDR2: SGHDT, YYEEEE. Here the CDR3 DNA reads TGTGCCAGCAGCGCGGCGGCGATACTCTATAATTCACCCCTCCACTTT. Its translation is CASSAAAILYNSPLHF.

The rearrangement joins TRBV19 to TRBJ1-6; 8 nucleotides agree with TRBD1. The CDR3 runs to 13 residues. Germline CDR1 reads LNHDA; CDR2 reads SQIVND (reference sequence). J gave up 8 bases and V 9 bases, and 6 bases lay outside the gene matches. CDR3 coding DNA: TGTGCCAGCAGGACAGGGCGGGATTCACCCCTCCACTTT. Its protein is CASRTGRDSPLHF.

CDR3 sequence (DNA): TGTGCCAGCAGCTCACAGGGGAGGAATGAGCAGTTCTTC. This gives the protein CASSSQGRNEQFF. This rearrangement joins TRBV7-2 to TRBJ2-1; weak D call: TRBD1 (7 bases). The V and J ends lost 4 bases and 7 bases respectively, with 11 bases between them. This CDR3 comprises 13 residues. Per the germline V gene, CDR1 is SGHTA and CDR2 is FQGNSA.

V gene TRBV7-9 combines with J gene TRBJ1-1, with D tentatively TRBD1 (6 bases). Trimming pared 0 bases from V and 9 bases from J, leaving 11 bases between. The CDR3 length is 13 residues. The germline CDR1 and CDR2 sequences are SEHNR and FQNEAQ (reference sequence). CDR3 sequence (DNA): TGTGCCAGCAGCTTAGCGCCCGACAGGAAAGCTTTCTTT. This codes for CASSLAPDRKAFF.